This entry lists 31 T cell receptor beta chains sequenced from one sample in a study of human T cells and chemical hapten exposure. Time point reported: pre-sensitization, week 0. Treatment meaning: therapeutic diphenylcyclopropenone sensitization with weekly scalp DPC. TCRdb reprocessed the RACE reads via MiXCR and lists one record per CDR3 protein. The table records some 59,000 distinct CDR3 sequences, roughly 12% of them present only once. The sample was whole blood, taken in connection with sensitization to the hapten diphenylcyclopropenone (DPC). These receptors all stem from a woman aged 40 to 49 with alopecia areata. Some clones in this sample may be carry-over from other donors' samples.

This clonotype was recorded many times. This chain joins TRBV18 and TRBJ1-1, with D possibly TRBD1 on 6 matching bases. The CDR3 contains 14 residues. V was trimmed by 3 bases and J by 0 bases, leaving 8 bases between them. Per germline, CDR1 KGHSH and CDR2 LQKENI. DNA for the CDR3: TGTGCCAGCTCACCCAGACAGGTGAACACTGAAGCTTTCTTT. This codes for CASSPRQVNTEAFF.

This clonotype was counted a few times. The chain has TRBV6-6 and TRBJ2-3; D is unclear. The CDR3 consists of 13 residues. V was trimmed by 5 bases and J by 2 bases, leaving 8 bases between them. Germline V lookup: CDR1 MNHNY, CDR2 SVGAGI (reference sequence). The CDR3 region has the DNA TGTGCCAGCAGTGACCGACCCACAGATACGCAGTATTTT. Its protein product is CASSDRPTDTQYF.

This clonotype was counted many times. This rearrangement joins TRBV12-3 or TRBV12-4 to TRBJ2-1, with 10 bases fitting TRBD2. CDR3 size: 15 residues. V dropped 1 base and J dropped 9; count of bases not matched to a gene: 6. In DNA, the CDR3 is TGTGCCAGCAGTTTAGGGCTAGCGGGAGTAGGTGAGCAGTTCTTC. Its translation is CASSLGLAGVGEQFF.

This chain links TRBV20-1 with TRBJ2-7; no clear D. CDR3 length equals 11 residues. Germline V gene lookup returns CDR1 DFQATT and CDR2 SNEGSKA (reference sequence). Trimming took 3 bases from V and 3 from J, leaving 6 bases between them. CDR3 DNA sequence: TGCAGTGCTAGCCAGAACTACGAGCAGTACTTC. Its translation: CSASQNYEQYF.

This clonotype has a handful of counts. J is TRBJ2-1 and V is TRBV19, with a weak D call TRBD2 (5 bases). The germline V gene has CDR1 LNHDA and CDR2 SQIVND (reference sequence). The V gene lost 3 bases and the J gene lost 7 bases, with 10 bases spanning the gap. The CDR3 consists of 13 residues. Here the CDR3 DNA reads TGTGCCAGTAGTATCTCGATAGCGAATGAGCAGTTCTTC. Protein sequence: CASSISIANEQFF.

This clonotype appeared a few times. CDR3 DNA: TGTGCCAGCAGTTTACCGGGCGGCAACTATGGCTACACCTTC. It translates to CASSLPGGNYGYTF. The chain joins TRBV12-3 or TRBV12-4 to TRBJ1-2; unclear D gene. This CDR3 comprises 14 residues. Trimming removed 2 bases from V and 2 bases from J, with 9 bases in between.

This clonotype was detected many times. The chain uses TRBV5-1 and TRBJ1-1, with a tentative D call TRBD1 (5 bases). This CDR3 contains 16 residues. Trimming shortened V by 0 bases and J by 0 bases, and 12 bases separated the two germline ends. CDR1 SGHRS and CDR2 YFSETQ come from the germline V gene. The DNA for the CDR3 is TGCGCCAGCAGCTTGGAAACCGGGACGGTGAACACTGAAGCTTTCTTT. As protein: CASSLETGTVNTEAFF.

This clonotype was counted a few times. The chain recombines TRBV6-2 or TRBV6-3 with TRBJ2-1; D call uncertain. CDR1 MNHEY and CDR2 SVGEGT come from the germline V gene. The CDR3 runs to 14 residues. The germline V and J ends were trimmed by 1 base and 0 bases, with 4 bases remaining between them. The chain's CDR3 is CASSYYSSYNEQFF. For the CDR3, the DNA is TGTGCCAGCAGTTACTATAGCTCCTACAATGAGCAGTTCTTC.

This clonotype occurred many times. CDR3 in DNA: TGCGCCAGCAGCCCATTGGGGGGGAGCCAAACCGGGGAGCTGTTTTTT. It yields the protein CASSPLGGSQTGELFF. The V call is TRBV5-1, the J call TRBJ2-2; 7 bases agree with TRBD2. The CDR3 is made up of 16 amino acids. Per germline, CDR1 SGHRS and CDR2 YFSETQ. J lost 5 bases, V lost 4 bases, and 11 bases had no gene match.

Remarks on this clonotype: A much larger clone sits a single nucleotide away, making a read error possible. The chain has TRBV13 and TRBJ2-5; D is unresolved. This CDR3 comprises 14 residues. Germline values: CDR1 PRHDT, CDR2 FYEKMQ (reference sequence). CDR3 residues: CAISSYRSQETQYF. The DNA of the CDR3 is TGTGCCATCAGCTCCTACCGTTCCCAAGAGACCCAGTACTTC.

In this sample, this clonotype turned up many times. This chain joins TRBV4-3 and TRBJ1-2, with TRBD1 matching over 7 bases. This CDR3 contains 14 residues. The trim removed 0 bases at V and 8 bases at J, leaving 6 bases unmatched. Germline CDR1 LGHNA, CDR2 YSLEER. The CDR3 DNA follows: TGCGCCAGCAGCCAAGAACAAAACAGGGGCGGCTACACCTTC. It specifies CASSQEQNRGGYTF.

This clonotype was detected many times. This sequence joins TRBV27 and TRBJ2-3; 11 bases match TRBD2. From germline, CDR1 is MNHEY and CDR2 SMNVEV (reference sequence). The CDR3 runs 15 residues. Losses at the gene ends were 5 bases for V and 1 base for J; bases not matched to a gene: 2. The CDR3 protein is CASSPGLAGTDTQYF. The CDR3 DNA is TGTGCCAGCAGTCCGGGACTAGCGGGCACAGATACGCAGTATTTT.

Ten or more counts support this clonotype. The gene calls are TRBV6-2 or TRBV6-3 and TRBJ2-7; unclear D gene. Germline CDR1 and CDR2: MNHEY and SVGEGT. The CDR3 loop spans 11 amino acids. The ends were cut back, 5 bases at V and 3 bases at J, with 5 bases in the middle. The CDR3 coding sequence is TGTGCCAGCAGTGATAACTACGAGCAGTACTTC. Protein sequence: CASSDNYEQYF.

This clonotype was recorded at least ten times. The V and J genes are TRBV6-2 or TRBV6-3 and TRBJ1-2, with D perhaps matching TRBD1 (5 bases). Looked up from germline, CDR1 is MNHEY and CDR2 is SVGEGT. This CDR3 is built from 14 residues. V was trimmed by 4 bases and J by 8 bases, leaving 17 bases between them. CDR3 bases: TGTGCCAGCAGTTTCGGGGGAACCTCCGGAGGCTACACCTTC. Translated: CASSFGGTSGGYTF.

This clonotype was counted between two and nine times. The chain carries TRBV19 and TRBJ2-1; 15 bases agree with TRBD2. The CDR3 has 19 amino acids. Per the germline V gene, CDR1 is LNHDA and CDR2 is SQIVND (reference sequence). Trimming took 6 bases from V and 3 from J; bases not matched to a gene: 12. The DNA of the CDR3 is TGTGCCAGTAGGATCACGGGACTAGCGGGGGGAGCGCGCTACAATGAGCAGTTCTTC. It yields the protein CASRITGLAGGARYNEQFF.

This rearrangement joins TRBV4-3 to TRBJ2-7; 12 bases map to TRBD1. V was pared by 8 bases and J by 5 bases, with 16 bases of the junction left unmatched. CDR1 is LGHNA and CDR2 is YSLEER in the germline V gene. The CDR3 is 17 residues long. Here the CDR3 reads CASLTLKPGQGAHEQYF. For the CDR3, the DNA is TGCGCCAGCCTCACATTAAAACCGGGACAGGGGGCCCACGAGCAGTACTTC.

Concerning this clonotype itself: A much larger clone lies a single base off, so this may be a read error. This sequence joins TRBV2 and TRBJ1-1, with no clear D. Germline CDR1 is SNHLY and CDR2 is FYNNEI. CDR3 length equals 13 residues. Here the CDR3 DNA reads TGTGTCAGCACCCAACCCGGGGACACTGAAGCTTTCTTT. Translating gives CVSTQPGDTEAFF.

This clonotype was counted ten times or more. The V gene is TRBV7-2, the J gene TRBJ2-7; D could derive from TRBD1 or TRBD2 (5 bases each). CDR1 is SGHTA, CDR2 FQGNSA, per germline. The V end lost 2 bases, the J end lost 1 base, and 18 bases lay between the germline ends. The CDR3 totals 17 residues. As DNA, the CDR3 is TGTGCCAGCAGCTTAAAGGCTGGGGCTAGCCGATCCTACGAGCAGTACTTC. Encoded protein: CASSLKAGASRSYEQYF.

This clonotype was seen many times. The rearrangement joins TRBV18 to TRBJ1-1, with D perhaps matching TRBD1 (5 bases). The V end was cut by 4 bases, the J end by 3 bases, with 12 bases between. CDR3 length: 14 amino acids. CDR1 is KGHSH and CDR2 is LQKENI in the germline V gene. The CDR3 loop reads CASSREQGYTEAFF. CDR3 nucleotides: TGTGCCAGCTCACGGGAGCAGGGCTACACTGAAGCTTTCTTT.

This clonotype was counted at least ten times. The genes are TRBV20-1 and TRBJ1-2, with a tentative D call TRBD1 (5 bases). V was clipped by 6 bases and J by 2 bases, with 16 bases between them. Germline V gene sequence: CDR1 DFQATT, CDR2 SNEGSKA (reference sequence). The CDR3 runs 14 residues. CDR3 bases: TGCAGTGCCAGGGACGCGGGAAAGAACTATGGCTACACCTTC. Translation gives CSARDAGKNYGYTF.

The rearrangement links TRBV20-1 to TRBJ2-7; the D gene is possibly TRBD2 (5 bases). Germline CDR1 DFQATT, CDR2 SNEGSKA (reference sequence). This CDR3 region has 15 residues. V dropped 4 bases and J dropped 3 bases, with 19 bases sitting between them. The CDR3 bases are TGCAGTGCTACCTCATCGGACTCTCCCAGCTACGAGCAGTACTTC. As protein: CSATSSDSPSYEQYF.

This clonotype was found a few times. This sequence joins TRBV6-5 and TRBJ2-7, with 7 bases fitting TRBD2. CDR1 MNHEY and CDR2 SVGAGI come from the germline V gene. This CDR3 has 15 residues. Trimming at V came to 11 bases and at J to 6 bases, leaving 19 bases not matched to a gene. Here the CDR3 reads CAAGSGALPSREQYF. As DNA, the CDR3 is TGTGCCGCGGGGAGCGGGGCCCTCCCATCCCGCGAGCAGTACTTC.

This clonotype was picked up many times. V is TRBV6-5 and J is TRBJ1-6; D is unresolved. This CDR3 region has 15 residues. Germline CDR1 is MNHEY and CDR2 is SVGAGI. V was trimmed by 0 bases and J by 5 bases, leaving 8 bases between them. The CDR3 DNA follows: TGTGCCAGCAGTTACTCGAGGGCAGATAATTCACCCCTCCACTTT. Protein product: CASSYSRADNSPLHF.

This chain joins TRBV6-5 and TRBJ2-7; TRBD2 matches at 12 bases. J gave up 1 base and V 6 bases, and 7 bases lay outside the gene matches. This CDR3 region has 16 residues. Looked up from germline, CDR1 is MNHEY and CDR2 is SVGAGI. CDR3 coding DNA: TGTGCCAGCAGGCGACTAGCGGGAGCCACATCCTACGAGCAGTACTTC. This gives the protein CASRRLAGATSYEQYF.

This clonotype has a handful of counts. The chain links TRBV21-1 to TRBJ1-5. TRBV21-1 is termed a pseudogene. This CDR3 has 13 residues. CDR3 in amino acids: CASSKSGSRPQHF. CDR3 nucleotides: TGTGCCAGCAGCAAAAGTGGAAGTCGGCCCCAGCATTTT.

The chain combines TRBV29-1 with TRBJ2-3, with 11 bases identical to TRBD2. The CDR3 has 16 amino acids. Germline assignment: CDR1 SQVTM and CDR2 ANQGSEA. Losses at the gene ends were 0 bases for V and 0 bases for J; bases not matched to a gene: 2. The CDR3 region is CSVEDRTSGSTDTQYF. CDR3 nucleotide sequence: TGCAGCGTTGAAGATCGGACTAGCGGGAGCACAGATACGCAGTATTTT.

The rearrangement links TRBV7-6 to TRBJ2-1, with 7 bases lining up with TRBD2. The CDR3 is made up of 16 amino acids. With 5 bases clipped from V and 6 bases from J, the junction kept 13 bases outside the gene matches. Germline assignment: CDR1 SGHVS and CDR2 FNYEAQ. The CDR3 here is CASSRLEAGVGNEQFF. In DNA form, the CDR3 reads TGTGCCAGCAGCCGGTTGGAGGCGGGAGTAGGCAATGAGCAGTTCTTC.

This clonotype was seen many times. The chain recombines TRBV12-3 or TRBV12-4 with TRBJ1-1; a weak D match, TRBD1 (6 bases). The V end was cut by 8 bases, the J end by 4 bases, with 20 bases between. This CDR3 region has 15 residues. CDR3 DNA sequence: TGTGCCAGCGTTAGGGGGGGGGTTGGTGGCACTGAAGCTTTCTTT. It codes for CASVRGGVGGTEAFF.

A few counts support this clonotype. The J gene is TRBJ1-2, the V gene TRBV19; D gene unclear. The CDR3 runs to 16 residues. Trimming took 4 bases from V and 3 from J, leaving 18 bases between them. Germline-derived CDR1 and CDR2 are LNHDA and SQIVND (reference sequence). CDR3 in amino acids: CASSTRPGGRDYGYTF. The DNA of the CDR3 is TGTGCCAGTAGTACCCGCCCCGGCGGGCGGGACTATGGCTACACCTTC.

This clonotype showed up just a few times. The chain carries TRBV20-1 and TRBJ1-1; D unclear. Germline V gives CDR1 DFQATT, CDR2 SNEGSKA (reference sequence). The CDR3 covers 14 residues. V was clipped by 0 bases and J by 2 bases, with 10 bases between them. The CDR3 protein is CSARDPKGNTEAFF. Here the CDR3 DNA reads TGCAGTGCTAGAGATCCGAAAGGTAACACTGAAGCTTTCTTT.

The chain employs TRBV21-1 and TRBJ2-2; TRBD2 is the table's D call, not checked against the DNA. TRBV21-1 is marked as a pseudogene. The CDR3 contains 20 residues. The CDR3 here is CASSIPWTSGGPTNTGELFF. The CDR3, as DNA: TGTGCCAGCAGCATCCCCTGGACTAGCGGGGGGCCGACGAACACCGGGGAGCTGTTTTTT.